The clone carrying this T cell receptor beta chain turned up a few times. Its antigen is not known. These data belong to a study of T cells after yellow fever vaccination. V was shortened by 3 bases and J by 1 base, with 25 bases between the two germline ends. Germline lookup yields CDR1 MRHNA and CDR2 SNTAGT. This CDR3 is 20 amino acids long. One entry per CDR3 protein, called by TCRdb with MiXCR from the 5' RACE reads. The table records about 370,000 distinct CDR3 sequences, roughly 10% of them present only once. General study results and limits: It was the secondary response that reached its peak faster, day 5 versus 15, but it was weaker.

V usage is TRBV6-4 and J usage is TRBJ1-5; a possible D gene is TRBD1 (5 bases). The sequenced sample was PBMCs, obtained on the day of the first yellow fever vaccination. This receptor was obtained from a man aged 18 to 30 who received the YFV17D yellow fever vaccine. CDR3 sequence reads: CASSEFGGAGVGVSNQPQHF. CDR3 bases: TGTGCCAGCAGTGAATTTGGCGGGGCTGGGGTCGGTGTGAGCAATCAGCCCCAGCATTTT.